The present T cell receptor beta chain was sequenced within a study of T cells after yellow fever vaccination. As to this clonotype: Relative to the germline gene, one junction end is altered; a read error may explain this.

This CDR3 spans 14 amino acids. TCRdb re-called the 5' RACE reads with MiXCR, one entry per CDR3 protein. The sample lists about 260,000 distinct CDR3 sequences; around 4.9% were seen once. The source was CD4+ T cells sorted from PBMCs, collected on the day of the yellow fever booster vaccination. This rearrangement joins TRBV12-3 or TRBV12-4 to TRBJ2-2; D is perhaps TRBD1 (7 bases). The receptor was isolated from a man aged 18 to 35 who received the YFV17D yellow fever vaccine. CDR3 protein: CASLRDRNTGELYF. CDR3 in DNA: TGTGCCAGCCTGCGGGACAGAAACACCGGGGAGCTGTATTTT.